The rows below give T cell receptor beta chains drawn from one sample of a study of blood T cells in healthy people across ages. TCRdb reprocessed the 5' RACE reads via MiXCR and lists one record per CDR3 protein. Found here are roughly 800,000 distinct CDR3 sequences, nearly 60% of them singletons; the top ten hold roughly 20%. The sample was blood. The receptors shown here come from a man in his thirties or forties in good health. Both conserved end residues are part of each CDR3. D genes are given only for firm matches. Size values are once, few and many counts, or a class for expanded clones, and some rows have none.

CASSPTSGGSYNEQFF	TGTGCCAGCAGCCCTACCTCAGGGGGCTCCTACAATGAGCAGTTCTTC	TRBJ2-1	TRBV4-2	-	TRBD1
CASSFTGRYNEQFF	TGCGCCAGCAGTTTCACTGGCAGATACAATGAGCAGTTCTTC	TRBJ2-1	TRBV5-1	-	-
CASSRPPGRKETQYF	TGTGCCAGCAGCCGACCCCCGGGACGGAAAGAGACCCAGTACTTC	TRBJ2-5	TRBV2	-	-
CASSHQLGVGQPQHF	TGTGCCAGCAGCCACCAGTTAGGGGTGGGTCAGCCCCAGCATTTT	TRBJ1-5	TRBV7-2	-	-
CASNRDRSSGANVLTF	TGTGCCAGCAACCGGGACAGGAGCTCTGGGGCCAACGTCCTGACTTTC	TRBJ2-6	TRBV7-9	once	TRBD1
CASSVPRGLAESSYNEQFF	TGTGCCAGCAGCGTACCCCGGGGACTAGCGGAGAGCTCCTACAATGAGCAGTTCTTC	TRBJ2-1	TRBV9	-	TRBD2
CAAQKGDEKLFF	TGTGCCGCCCAAAAGGGCGATGAAAAACTGTTTTTT	TRBJ1-4	TRBV9	-	-
CASSPAAGGPDNEQFF	TGTGCCAGCAGCCCGGCGGCGGGAGGGCCGGACAATGAGCAGTTCTTC	TRBJ2-1	TRBV4-2	-	TRBD2
CATSSGTAFGAFF	TGTGCCACCAGCAGTGGGACCGCCTTCGGAGCTTTCTTT	TRBJ1-1	TRBV15	-	-
CASSPGAGGVNEQYF	TGTGCTAGCAGCCCCGGCGCAGGGGGGGTCAATGAGCAGTACTTC	TRBJ2-5	TRBV7-7	-	-
CASSQGGMIGKLFF	TGTGCCAGCAGCCAAGGGGGTATGATTGGAAAACTGTTTTTT	TRBJ1-4	TRBV3-1	-	-
CASRTPGGNQPQHF	TGTGCCAGCCGGACCCCAGGAGGCAATCAGCCCCAGCATTTT	TRBJ1-5	TRBV28	-	-
CASTKEGNQPQHF	TGTGCCAGCACGAAGGAGGGTAATCAGCCCCAGCATTTT	TRBJ1-5	TRBV2	-	-
CSAVHGTIGETQYF	TGCAGTGCTGTACACGGGACGATAGGAGAGACCCAGTACTTC	TRBJ2-5	TRBV20-1	few	-
CASSQVQDHNGYTF	TGTGCCAGCAGCCAAGTGCAGGACCATAATGGCTACACCTTC	TRBJ1-2	TRBV3-1	-	-
CASSFDTISSGNTIYF	TGTGCCAGCAGCTTCGACACCATAAGCTCTGGAAACACCATATATTTT	TRBJ1-3	TRBV7-2	-	-
CASSLSRGMKTQYF	TGTGCCAGCAGTTTAAGTAGGGGGATGAAGACCCAGTACTTC	TRBJ2-5	TRBV27	few	-
CSAQGQTNEQYF	TGCAGCGCCCAGGGACAGACCAATGAGCAGTACTTC	TRBJ2-7	TRBV29-1	-	TRBD1
CASSPAVGETQYF	TGTGCCAGCAGTCCCGCAGTGGGAGAGACCCAGTACTTC	TRBJ2-5	TRBV27	-	-
CSVARTGSREQYF	TGCAGCGTTGCGCGGACAGGCTCTAGGGAGCAGTACTTC	TRBJ2-5	TRBV29-1	-	TRBD1
CASSFRARGLPNDEQFF	TGTGCCAGCAGCTTCAGAGCCCGGGGCCTTCCAAACGATGAGCAGTTCTTC	TRBJ2-1	TRBV6-1	-	-
CASSFGLGAGSYEQYF	TGTGCCAGCAGCTTCGGGCTCGGAGCGGGGTCATACGAGCAGTACTTC	TRBJ2-7	TRBV5-5	few	TRBD2
CSARLAPYEQYF	TGCAGTGCTAGGCTAGCTCCCTACGAGCAGTACTTC	TRBJ2-7	TRBV20-1	-	-
CSASGSALYDEQFF	TGCAGTGCTAGTGGTTCAGCTCTCTACGATGAGCAGTTCTTC	TRBJ2-1	TRBV20-1	-	-
CASSQVGRGDTQYF	TGTGCCAGCAGCCAAGTGGGGCGGGGGGATACGCAGTATTTT	TRBJ2-3	TRBV3-1	-	TRBD2
CASSAGTTQYF	TGTGCCAGCAGCGCCGGGACTACGCAGTATTTT	TRBJ2-3	TRBV6-2/TRBV6-3	few	-
CSARLAGAKNIQYF	TGCAGTGCTAGACTAGCGGGAGCCAAAAACATTCAGTACTTC	TRBJ2-4	TRBV20-1	many	TRBD2
CASQVLPRGNEQFF	TGTGCCAGCCAGGTACTACCTAGGGGCAATGAGCAGTTCTTC	TRBJ2-1	TRBV6-2/TRBV6-3	-	-
CASGFWLGEQYF	TGTGCCAGCGGGTTTTGGCTGGGCGAGCAGTACTTC	TRBJ2-7	TRBV6-1	-	-
CASSSINRLNNEQFF	TGTGCCAGCAGCTCGATCAACCGGCTCAACAATGAGCAGTTCTTC	TRBJ2-1	TRBV7-2	-	-
CASSQTAAKNIQYF	TGCGCCAGCAGCCAAACAGCCGCCAAAAACATTCAGTACTTC	TRBJ2-4	TRBV4-3	-	-
CASSQAGQSYEQFF	TGCGCCAGCAGCCAAGCGGGACAGTCCTACGAGCAGTTCTTC	TRBJ2-1	TRBV4-1	-	TRBD1
CASRLGSETQYF	TGCGCCAGCAGGTTGGGGTCGGAGACCCAGTACTTC	TRBJ2-5	TRBV5-1	-	-
CASTGQVTNNEQFF	TGCGCCAGCACTGGACAGGTGACCAACAATGAGCAGTTCTTC	TRBJ2-1	TRBV5-1	few	TRBD1
CASSQDIGTSPYEQYF	TGCGCCAGCAGCCAAGACATTGGGACTAGCCCCTACGAGCAGTACTTC	TRBJ2-7	TRBV4-1	-	TRBD2
CATSDTPLRQYF	TGTGCCACCTCGGACACCCCCCTGCGGCAGTACTTC	TRBJ2-5	TRBV15	-	-
CASSHDPGLANEKLFF	TGTGCCAGCAGCCACGATCCAGGGTTGGCTAATGAAAAACTGTTTTTT	TRBJ1-4	TRBV4-2	-	-
CASSLGGSGYSPLHF	TGTGCCAGCAGTTTAGGGGGGTCGGGTTATTCACCCCTCCACTTT	TRBJ1-6	TRBV12-3/TRBV12-4	-	-
CASRPGQGMMYEQFF	TGCGCCAGCAGACCGGGACAGGGGATGATGTATGAGCAGTTCTTC	TRBJ2-1	TRBV5-1	-	TRBD1
CASSEAGGISGEQYF	TGTGCCAGCAGTGAAGCGGGGGGAATTTCAGGAGAGCAGTACTTC	TRBJ2-7	TRBV6-1	-	-
CATSSPGANVLTF	TGTGCCACCAGCAGTCCTGGGGCCAACGTCCTGACTTTC	TRBJ2-6	TRBV15	many	-
CASSLDGGPAETQYF	TGTGCCAGCAGCTTAGACGGGGGGCCGGCAGAGACCCAGTACTTC	TRBJ2-5	TRBV7-3	once	-
CASSYGTSGRAGEQYF	TGTGCCAGCAGTTACGGGACTAGCGGGAGGGCTGGAGAGCAGTACTTC	TRBJ2-4	TRBV6-2/TRBV6-3	once	TRBD2
CSVKIMNTEAFF	TGCAGCGTCAAGATAATGAACACTGAAGCTTTCTTT	TRBJ1-1	TRBV29-1	-	-
CASSLTSATFQNEQYF	TGTGCCAGCAGTTTAACTAGTGCAACCTTTCAAAACGAGCAGTACTTC	TRBJ2-7	TRBV28	-	-
CSVEEDRTPNEQFF	TGCAGCGTTGAAGAAGACAGGACCCCCAATGAGCAGTTCTTC	TRBJ2-1	TRBV29-1	-	-
CSGGPSLGYEQYF	TGCAGTGGGGGACCAAGTTTGGGCTACGAGCAGTACTTC	TRBJ2-7	TRBV20-1	few	-
CSARAPSTDTQYF	TGCAGTGCTAGGGCACCTAGCACAGATACGCAGTATTTT	TRBJ2-3	TRBV20-1	-	-
CASSLGRRQSSYEQYF	TGTGCCAGCAGCTTAGGTAGGCGACAGAGCTCCTACGAGCAGTACTTC	TRBJ2-7	TRBV7-6	-	-
CATGLGRAGTDTQYF	TGTGCCACCGGCCTGGGGAGGGCTGGCACAGATACGCAGTATTTT	TRBJ2-3	TRBV15	few	TRBD2
CASSSVDSITYNEQFF	TGTGCCAGCAGCTCGGTCGACTCCATAACCTACAATGAGCAGTTCTTC	TRBJ2-1	TRBV11-2	-	-
CASSLSAGQGNKGFEKLFF	TGTGCCAGCAGTTTATCTGCCGGACAGGGGAATAAAGGGTTCGAAAAACTGTTTTTT	TRBJ1-4	TRBV27	-	TRBD1
CASLTPRGRYEQYF	TGCGCCAGCCTCACTCCCAGGGGGAGGTACGAGCAGTACTTC	TRBJ2-7	TRBV5-1	-	-
CASSLVRAGQETQYF	TGTGCCAGCAGCTTAGTTCGGGCGGGCCAAGAGACCCAGTACTTC	TRBJ2-5	TRBV7-2	-	-
CASASGANTGELFF	TGTGCCAGCGCTAGCGGGGCGAACACCGGGGAGCTGTTTTTT	TRBJ2-2	TRBV11-1	-	TRBD2